The text below deals with one T cell receptor beta chain. TCRdb ran MiXCR on the RT-PCR reads and lists one entry per CDR3 protein. This table holds hundreds of thousands of distinct CDR3 sequences, about 14% found once. V shed 5 bases and J shed 11 bases, with 27 bases lying between them. The CDR3 is made up of 15 amino acids. CDR1 and CDR2 (germline): SQVTM, ANQGSEA. The chain couples TRBV29-1 to TRBJ1-1; D is possibly TRBD1 (6 bases). The sequence came from a female donor in good health, serving as a healthy control. The sequenced sample was memory CD4+ T cells from blood. CDR3 amino acids: CSVSSGGGAKWKAFF. The CDR3 nucleotides are TGCAGCGTTAGCTCCGGGGGGGGGGCGAAGTGGAAGGCTTTCTTT.